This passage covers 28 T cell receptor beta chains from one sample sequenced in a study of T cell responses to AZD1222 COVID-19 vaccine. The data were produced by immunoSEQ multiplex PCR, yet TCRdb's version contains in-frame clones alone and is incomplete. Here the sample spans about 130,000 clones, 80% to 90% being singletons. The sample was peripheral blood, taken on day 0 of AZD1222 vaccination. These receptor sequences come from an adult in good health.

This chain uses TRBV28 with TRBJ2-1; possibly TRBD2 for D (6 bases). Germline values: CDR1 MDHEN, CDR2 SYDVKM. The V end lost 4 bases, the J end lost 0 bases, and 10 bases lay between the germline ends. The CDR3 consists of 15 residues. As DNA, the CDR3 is TGTGCCAGCAGTTATCTAGCGTTCTCCTACAATGAGCAGTTCTTC. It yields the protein CASSYLAFSYNEQFF.

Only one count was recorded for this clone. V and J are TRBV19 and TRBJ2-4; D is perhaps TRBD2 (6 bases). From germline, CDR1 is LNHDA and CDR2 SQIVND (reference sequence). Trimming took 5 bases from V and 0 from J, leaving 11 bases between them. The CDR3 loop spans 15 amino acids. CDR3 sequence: CASSGTPLAKNIQYF. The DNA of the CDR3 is TGTGCCAGTAGTGGGACTCCGCTAGCCAAAAACATTCAGTACTTC.

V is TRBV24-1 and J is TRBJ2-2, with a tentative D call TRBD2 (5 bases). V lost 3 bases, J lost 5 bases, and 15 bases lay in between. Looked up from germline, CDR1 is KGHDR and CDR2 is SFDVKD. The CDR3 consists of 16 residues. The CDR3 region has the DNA TGTGCCACCAGTGATGGATGGAGTCGGGGTACCGGGGAGCTGTTTTTT. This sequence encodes CATSDGWSRGTGELFF.

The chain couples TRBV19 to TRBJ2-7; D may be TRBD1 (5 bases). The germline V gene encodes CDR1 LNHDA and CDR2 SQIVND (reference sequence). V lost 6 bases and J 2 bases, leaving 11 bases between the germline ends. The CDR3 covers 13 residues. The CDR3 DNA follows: TGTGCCAGTAGAGACAGCCAGACCTACGAGCAGTACTTC. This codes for CASRDSQTYEQYF.

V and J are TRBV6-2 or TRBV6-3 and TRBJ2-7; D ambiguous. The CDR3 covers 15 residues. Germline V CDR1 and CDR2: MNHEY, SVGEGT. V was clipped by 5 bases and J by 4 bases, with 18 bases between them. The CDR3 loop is CASSPYWRVEYEQYF. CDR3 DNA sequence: TGTGCCAGCAGTCCCTACTGGCGTGTGGAATACGAGCAGTACTTC.

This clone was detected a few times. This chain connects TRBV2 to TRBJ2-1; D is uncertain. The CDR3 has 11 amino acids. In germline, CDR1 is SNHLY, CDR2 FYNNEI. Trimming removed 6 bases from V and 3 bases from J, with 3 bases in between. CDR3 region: CASRYYNEQFF. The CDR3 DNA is TGTGCCAGCAGGTACTACAATGAGCAGTTCTTC.

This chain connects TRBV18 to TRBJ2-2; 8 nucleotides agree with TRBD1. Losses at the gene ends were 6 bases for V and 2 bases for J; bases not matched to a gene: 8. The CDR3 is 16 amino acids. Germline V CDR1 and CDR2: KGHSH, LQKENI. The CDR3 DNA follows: TGTGCCAGCTCGCGAGACAGGGGCCGAAACACCGGGGAGCTGTTTTTT. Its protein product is CASSRDRGRNTGELFF.

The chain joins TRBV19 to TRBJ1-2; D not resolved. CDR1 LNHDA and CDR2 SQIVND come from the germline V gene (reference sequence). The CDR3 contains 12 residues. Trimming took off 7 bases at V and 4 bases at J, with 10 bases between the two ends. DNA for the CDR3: TGTGCCAGTAACATCGAACCCTATGGCTACACCTTC. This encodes CASNIEPYGYTF.

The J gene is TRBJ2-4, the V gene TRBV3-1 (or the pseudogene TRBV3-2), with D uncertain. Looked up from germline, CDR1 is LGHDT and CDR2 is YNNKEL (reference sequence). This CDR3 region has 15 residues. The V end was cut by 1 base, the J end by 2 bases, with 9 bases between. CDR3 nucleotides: TGTGCCAGCAGCCAAGTTTATGGATCCAAAAACATTCAGTACTTC. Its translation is CASSQVYGSKNIQYF.

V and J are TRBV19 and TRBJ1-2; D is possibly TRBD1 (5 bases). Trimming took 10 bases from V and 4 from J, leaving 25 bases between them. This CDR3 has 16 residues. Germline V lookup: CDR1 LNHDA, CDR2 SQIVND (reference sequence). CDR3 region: CATYYPTPTASYGYTF. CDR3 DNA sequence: TGTGCCACCTACTACCCCACCCCGACAGCCAGCTATGGCTACACCTTC.

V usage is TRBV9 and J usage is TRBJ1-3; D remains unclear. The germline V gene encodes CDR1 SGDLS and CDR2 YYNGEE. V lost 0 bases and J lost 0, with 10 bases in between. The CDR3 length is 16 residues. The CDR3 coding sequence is TGTGCCAGCAGCGTAGTTCCAGGCTACTCTGGAAACACCATATATTTT. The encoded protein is CASSVVPGYSGNTIYF.

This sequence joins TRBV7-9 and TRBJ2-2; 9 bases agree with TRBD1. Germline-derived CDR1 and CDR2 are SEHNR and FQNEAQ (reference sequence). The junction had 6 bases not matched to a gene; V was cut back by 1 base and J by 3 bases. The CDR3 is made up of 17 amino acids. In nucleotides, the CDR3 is TGTGCCAGCAGCTTAGTTTCCGGGACAGGGTACACCGGGGAGCTGTTTTTT. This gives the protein CASSLVSGTGYTGELFF. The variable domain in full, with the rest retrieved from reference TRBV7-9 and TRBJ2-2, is DTGVSQNPRHKITKRGQNVTFRCDPISEHNRLYWYRQTLGQGPEFLTYFQNEAQLEKSRLLSDRFSAERPKGSFSTLEIQRTEQGDSAMYLCASSLVSGTGYTGELFFGEGSRLTVL.

CDR3 residues: CASSLVGNTIYF. Written as DNA, the CDR3 is TGTGCCAGCAGCTTAGTTGGAAACACCATATATTTT. This chain connects TRBV11-3 to TRBJ1-3; no clear D. Trimming pared 1 base from V and 3 bases from J, leaving 1 base between. Germline CDR1 SGHNT, CDR2 YENEEA. The CDR3 runs to 12 residues.

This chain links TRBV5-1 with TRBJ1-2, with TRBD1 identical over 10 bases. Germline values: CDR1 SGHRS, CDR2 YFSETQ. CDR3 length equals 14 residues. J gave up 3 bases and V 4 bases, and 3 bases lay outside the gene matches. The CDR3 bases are TGCGCCAGCAGCGCGACAGGGGGCGACTATGGCTACACCTTC. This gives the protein CASSATGGDYGYTF.

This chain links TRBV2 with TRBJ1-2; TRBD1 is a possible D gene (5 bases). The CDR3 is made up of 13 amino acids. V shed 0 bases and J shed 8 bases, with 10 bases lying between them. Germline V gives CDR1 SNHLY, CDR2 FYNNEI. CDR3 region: CASSEAPGQGYTF. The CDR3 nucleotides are TGTGCCAGCAGTGAAGCGCCAGGGCAGGGCTACACCTTC. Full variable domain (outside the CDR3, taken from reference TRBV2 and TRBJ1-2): EPEVTQTPSHQVTQMGQEVILRCVPISNHLYFYWYRQILGQKVEFLVSFYNNEISEKSEIFDDQFSVERPDGSNFTLKIRSTKLEDSAMYFCASSEAPGQGYTFGSGTRLTVV.

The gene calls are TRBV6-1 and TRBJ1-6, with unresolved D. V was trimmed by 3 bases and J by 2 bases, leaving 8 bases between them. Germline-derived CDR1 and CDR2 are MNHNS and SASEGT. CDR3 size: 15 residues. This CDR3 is CASSEESAYNSPLHF. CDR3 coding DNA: TGTGCCAGCAGTGAGGAGTCGGCCTATAATTCACCCCTCCACTTT.

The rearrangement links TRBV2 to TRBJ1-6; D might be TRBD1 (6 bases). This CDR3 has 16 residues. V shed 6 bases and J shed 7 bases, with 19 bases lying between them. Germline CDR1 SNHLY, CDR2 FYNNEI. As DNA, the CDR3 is TGTGCCAGCAGGAACCGACACTCAGGGGAGAATTCACCCCTCCACTTT. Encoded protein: CASRNRHSGENSPLHF.

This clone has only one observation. The CDR3 DNA is TGTGCCAGCAGCCAAGGGGGGCATCTCTACGAGCAGTACTTC. Translation: CASSQGGHLYEQYF. The J gene is TRBJ2-7, the V gene TRBV3-1 (or the pseudogene TRBV3-2); D perhaps matches TRBD1 (6 bases). Germline V gene lookup returns CDR1 LGHDT and CDR2 YNNKEL (reference sequence). This CDR3 has 14 amino acids. V lost 1 base and J 3 bases, leaving 10 bases between the germline ends.

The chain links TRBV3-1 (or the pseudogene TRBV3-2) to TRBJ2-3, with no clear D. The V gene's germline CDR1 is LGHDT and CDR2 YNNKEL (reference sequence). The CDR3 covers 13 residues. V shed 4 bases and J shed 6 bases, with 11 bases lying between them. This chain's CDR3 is CASSRAGFDTQYF. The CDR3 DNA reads TGTGCCAGCAGCCGAGCCGGGTTCGATACGCAGTATTTT.

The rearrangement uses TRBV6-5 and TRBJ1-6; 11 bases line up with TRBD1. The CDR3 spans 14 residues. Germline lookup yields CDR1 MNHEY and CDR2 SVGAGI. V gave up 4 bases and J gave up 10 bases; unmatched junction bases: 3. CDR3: CASSLDRGQSPLHF. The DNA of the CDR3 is TGTGCCAGCAGTTTGGACAGGGGGCAGTCACCCCTCCACTTT.

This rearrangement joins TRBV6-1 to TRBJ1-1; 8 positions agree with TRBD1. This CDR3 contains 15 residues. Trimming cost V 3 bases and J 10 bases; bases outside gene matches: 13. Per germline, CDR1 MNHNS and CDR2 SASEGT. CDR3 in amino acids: CASSDRGQRSYRAFF. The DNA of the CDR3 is TGTGCCAGCAGTGACAGGGGGCAGAGGTCTTATCGAGCTTTCTTT.

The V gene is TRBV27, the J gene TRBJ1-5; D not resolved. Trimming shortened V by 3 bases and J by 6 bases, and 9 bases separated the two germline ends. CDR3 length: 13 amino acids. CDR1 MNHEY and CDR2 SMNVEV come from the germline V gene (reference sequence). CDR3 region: CASSLYWGQPQHF. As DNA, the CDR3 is TGTGCCAGCAGTTTGTATTGGGGTCAGCCCCAGCATTTT.

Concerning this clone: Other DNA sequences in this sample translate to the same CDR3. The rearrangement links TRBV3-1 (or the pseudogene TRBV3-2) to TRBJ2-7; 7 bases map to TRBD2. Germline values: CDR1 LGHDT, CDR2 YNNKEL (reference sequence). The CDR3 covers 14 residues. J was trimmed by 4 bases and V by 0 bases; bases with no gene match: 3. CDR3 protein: CASSQDGGGYEQYF. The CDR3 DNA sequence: TGTGCCAGCAGCCAAGATGGCGGGGGATACGAGCAGTACTTC.

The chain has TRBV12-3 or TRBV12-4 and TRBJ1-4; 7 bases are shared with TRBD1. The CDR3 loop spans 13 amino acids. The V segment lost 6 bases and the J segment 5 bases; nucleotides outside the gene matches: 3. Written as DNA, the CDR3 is TGTGCCAGCAGCCTGACAGGGAATGAAAAACTGTTTTTT. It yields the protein CASSLTGNEKLFF.

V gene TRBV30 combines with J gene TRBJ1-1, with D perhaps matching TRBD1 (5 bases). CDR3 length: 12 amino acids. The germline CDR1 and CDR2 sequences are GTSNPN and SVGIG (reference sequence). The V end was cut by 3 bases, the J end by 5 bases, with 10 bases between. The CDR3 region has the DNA TGTGCCTGGAGGGGACCGGGGACTGAAGCTTTCTTT. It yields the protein CAWRGPGTEAFF.

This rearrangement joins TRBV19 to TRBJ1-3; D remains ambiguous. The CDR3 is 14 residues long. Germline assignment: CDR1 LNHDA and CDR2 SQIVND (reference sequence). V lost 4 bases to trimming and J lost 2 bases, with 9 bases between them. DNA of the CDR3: TGTGCCAGTAGTAATCATGGGACTGGAAACACCATATATTTT. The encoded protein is CASSNHGTGNTIYF.

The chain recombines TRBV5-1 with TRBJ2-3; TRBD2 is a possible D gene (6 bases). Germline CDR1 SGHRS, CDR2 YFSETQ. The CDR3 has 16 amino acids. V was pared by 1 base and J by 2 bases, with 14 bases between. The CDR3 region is CASSLRVEGPTDTQYF. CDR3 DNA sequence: TGCGCCAGCAGCTTGAGGGTGGAGGGCCCCACAGATACGCAGTATTTT.

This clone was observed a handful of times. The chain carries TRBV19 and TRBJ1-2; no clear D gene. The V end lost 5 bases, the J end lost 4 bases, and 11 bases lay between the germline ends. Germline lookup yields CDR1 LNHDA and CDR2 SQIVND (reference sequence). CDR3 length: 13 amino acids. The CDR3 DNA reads TGTGCCAGTAGTTTAGGCCGCGGCTATGGCTACACCTTC. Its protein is CASSLGRGYGYTF.